Below are 6 T cell receptor beta chains sequenced from a single sample in a study of T cell responses to AZD1222 COVID-19 vaccine. The method was immunoSEQ multiplex PCR; TCRdb's version includes in-frame clones alone and lacks a portion of them. The sample yields fewer than 130,000 clones, 88% seen once. The sequencing used peripheral blood, collected on day 0 of AZD1222 vaccination. These receptors all come from an adult in good health.

This chain uses TRBV18 with TRBJ2-5, with D perhaps TRBD2 (5 bases). From germline, CDR1 is KGHSH and CDR2 LQKENI. V lost 1 base and J lost 4, with 10 bases in between. This CDR3 contains 14 residues. CDR3 residues: CASSPRLAGETQYF. In DNA, the CDR3 is TGTGCCAGCTCACCACGGCTGGCGGGAGAGACCCAGTACTTC. The entire variable domain, with the rest obtained from reference TRBV18 and TRBJ2-5, is as follows: NAGVMQNPRHLVRRRGQEARLRCSPMKGHSHVYWYRQLPEEGLKFMVYLQKENIIDESGMPKERFSAEFPKEGPSILRIQQVVRGDSAAYFCASSPRLAGETQYFGPGTRLLVL.

CDR3 sequence (DNA): TGTGCCAGCAGGAATACGGGACATTCGAACACTGAAGCTTTCTTT. Protein: CASRNTGHSNTEAFF. The chain links TRBV2 to TRBJ1-1, with a tentative D call TRBD1 (6 bases). This CDR3 has 15 residues. Germline V gene data show CDR1 as SNHLY and CDR2 as FYNNEI. V gave up 6 bases and J gave up 1 base, with 15 bases separating them.

CDR3 region: CASRFGGQASTDTQYF. The CDR3 bases are TGCGCCAGCAGGTTTGGGGGACAAGCCTCCACAGATACGCAGTATTTT. The rearrangement uses TRBV5-1 and TRBJ2-3, with D possibly matching TRBD1 (6 bases). Per the germline V gene, CDR1 is SGHRS and CDR2 is YFSETQ. V dropped 5 bases and J dropped 2 bases, with 18 bases sitting between them. The CDR3 totals 16 residues.

V is TRBV2 and J is TRBJ2-7, with D perhaps given as TRBD1 or TRBD2 (5 bases each). V lost 5 bases and J lost 3, with 14 bases in between. Germline CDR1 reads SNHLY; CDR2 reads FYNNEI. CDR3 size: 14 residues. The CDR3 sequence: CASSLGASGYEQYF. Here the CDR3 DNA reads TGTGCCAGCAGTCTCGGGGCGTCGGGCTACGAGCAGTACTTC.

The chain recombines TRBV12-3 or TRBV12-4 with TRBJ1-1; D is perhaps TRBD1 (5 bases). The CDR3 sequence is 13 residues long. Trimming took 4 bases from V and 7 from J, leaving 13 bases between them. CDR3 nucleotides: TGTGCCAGCAGTTGGGGGGAAGGCAGTGAAGCTTTCTTT. Amino acid sequence: CASSWGEGSEAFF.

This rearrangement joins TRBV6-5 to TRBJ1-1; TRBD1 matches at 9 bases. CDR1 is MNHEY, CDR2 SVGAGI, per germline. V was pared by 5 bases and J by 4 bases, with 8 bases of the junction left unmatched. The length of the CDR3 is 15 residues. CDR3 loop: CASSKSLTGGTEAFF. The CDR3 nucleotides read TGTGCCAGCAGTAAATCTTTGACAGGGGGCACTGAAGCTTTCTTT.